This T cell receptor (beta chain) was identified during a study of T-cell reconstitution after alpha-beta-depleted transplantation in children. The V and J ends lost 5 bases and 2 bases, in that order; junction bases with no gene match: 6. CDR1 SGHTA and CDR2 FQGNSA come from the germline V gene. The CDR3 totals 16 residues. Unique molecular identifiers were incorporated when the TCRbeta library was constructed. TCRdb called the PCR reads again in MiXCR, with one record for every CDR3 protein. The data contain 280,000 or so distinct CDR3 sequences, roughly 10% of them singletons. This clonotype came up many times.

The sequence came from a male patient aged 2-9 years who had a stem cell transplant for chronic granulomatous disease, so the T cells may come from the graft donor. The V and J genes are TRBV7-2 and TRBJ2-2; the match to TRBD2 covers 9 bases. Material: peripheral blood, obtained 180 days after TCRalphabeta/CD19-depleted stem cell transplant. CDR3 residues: CASSLTSGFNTGELFF. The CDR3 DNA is TGTGCCAGCAGCCTTACTAGCGGGTTCAACACCGGGGAGCTGTTTTTT. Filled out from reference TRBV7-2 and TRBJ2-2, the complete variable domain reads GAGVSQSPSNKVTEKGKDVELRCDPISGHTALYWYRQSLGQGLEFLIYFQGNSAPDKSGLPSDRFSAERTGGSVSTLTIQRTQQEDSAVYLCASSLTSGFNTGELFFGEGSRLTVL.